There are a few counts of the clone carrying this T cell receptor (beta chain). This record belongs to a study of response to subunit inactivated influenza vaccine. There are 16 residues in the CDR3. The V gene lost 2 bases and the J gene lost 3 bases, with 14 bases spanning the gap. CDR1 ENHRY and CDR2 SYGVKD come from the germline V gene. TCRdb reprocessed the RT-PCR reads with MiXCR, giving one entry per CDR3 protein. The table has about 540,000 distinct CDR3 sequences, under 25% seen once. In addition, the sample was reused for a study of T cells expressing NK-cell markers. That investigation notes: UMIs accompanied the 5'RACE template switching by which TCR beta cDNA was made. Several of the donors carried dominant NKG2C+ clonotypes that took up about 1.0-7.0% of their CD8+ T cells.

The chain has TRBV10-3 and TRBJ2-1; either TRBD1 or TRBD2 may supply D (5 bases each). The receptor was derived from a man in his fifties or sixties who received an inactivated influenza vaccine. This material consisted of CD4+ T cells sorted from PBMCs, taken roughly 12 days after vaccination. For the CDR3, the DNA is TGTGCCATCAGTGAGGGGTCCGGGACGTACTACAATGAGCAGTTCTTC. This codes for CAISEGSGTYYNEQFF.